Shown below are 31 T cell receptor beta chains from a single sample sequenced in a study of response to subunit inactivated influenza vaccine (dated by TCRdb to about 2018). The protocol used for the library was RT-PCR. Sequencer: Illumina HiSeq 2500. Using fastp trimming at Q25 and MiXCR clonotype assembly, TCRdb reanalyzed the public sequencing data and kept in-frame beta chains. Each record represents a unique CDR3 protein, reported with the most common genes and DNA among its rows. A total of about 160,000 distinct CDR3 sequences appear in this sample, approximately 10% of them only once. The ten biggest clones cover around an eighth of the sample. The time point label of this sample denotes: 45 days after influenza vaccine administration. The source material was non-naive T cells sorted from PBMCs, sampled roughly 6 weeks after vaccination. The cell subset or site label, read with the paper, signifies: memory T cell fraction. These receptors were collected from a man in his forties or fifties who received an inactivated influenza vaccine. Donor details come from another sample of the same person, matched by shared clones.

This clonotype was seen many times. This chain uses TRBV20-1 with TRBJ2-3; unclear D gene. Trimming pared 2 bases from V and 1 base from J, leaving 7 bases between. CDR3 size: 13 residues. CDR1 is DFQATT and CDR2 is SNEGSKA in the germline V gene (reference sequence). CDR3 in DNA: TGCAGTGCTAGAAGGTGGGGCACAGATACGCAGTATTTT. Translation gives CSARRWGTDTQYF.

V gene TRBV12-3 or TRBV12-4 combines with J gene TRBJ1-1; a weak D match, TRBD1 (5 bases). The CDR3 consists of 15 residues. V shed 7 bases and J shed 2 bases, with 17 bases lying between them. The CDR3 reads CASIPIRGPNTEAFF. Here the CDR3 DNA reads TGTGCCAGCATCCCAATCCGGGGACCCAACACTGAAGCTTTCTTT.

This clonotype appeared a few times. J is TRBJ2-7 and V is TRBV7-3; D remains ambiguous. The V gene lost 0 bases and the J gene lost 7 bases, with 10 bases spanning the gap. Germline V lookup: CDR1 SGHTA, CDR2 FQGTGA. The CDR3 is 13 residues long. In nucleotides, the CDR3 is TGTGCCAGCAGCTTAACCACGGGCTGGGAGCAGTACTTC. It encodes CASSLTTGWEQYF.

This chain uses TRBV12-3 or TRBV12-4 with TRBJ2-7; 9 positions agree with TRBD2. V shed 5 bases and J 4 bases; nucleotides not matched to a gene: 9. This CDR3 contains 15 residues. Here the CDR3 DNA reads TGTGCCAGCAGTACCGGGTTAGCGGGAGTTTACGAGCAGTACTTC. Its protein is CASSTGLAGVYEQYF.

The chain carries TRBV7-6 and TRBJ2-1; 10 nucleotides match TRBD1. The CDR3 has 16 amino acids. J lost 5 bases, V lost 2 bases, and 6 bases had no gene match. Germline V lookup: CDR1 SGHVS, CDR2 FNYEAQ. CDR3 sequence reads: CASSLTRQGANNEQFF. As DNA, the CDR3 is TGTGCCAGCAGCTTAACTAGACAGGGGGCTAACAATGAGCAGTTCTTC.

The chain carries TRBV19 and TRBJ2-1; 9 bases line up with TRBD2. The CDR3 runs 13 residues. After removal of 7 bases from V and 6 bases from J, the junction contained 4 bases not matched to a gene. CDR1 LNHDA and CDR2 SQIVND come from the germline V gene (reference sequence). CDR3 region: CASNSGRINEQFF. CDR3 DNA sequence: TGTGCCAGTAATAGCGGGAGAATCAATGAGCAGTTCTTC.

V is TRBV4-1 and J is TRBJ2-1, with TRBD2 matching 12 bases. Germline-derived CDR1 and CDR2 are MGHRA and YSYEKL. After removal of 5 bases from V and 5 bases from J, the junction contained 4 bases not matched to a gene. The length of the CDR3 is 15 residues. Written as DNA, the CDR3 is TGCGCCAGCAGCTCTAGCGGGAGGGCCAACAATGAGCAGTTCTTC. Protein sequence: CASSSSGRANNEQFF.

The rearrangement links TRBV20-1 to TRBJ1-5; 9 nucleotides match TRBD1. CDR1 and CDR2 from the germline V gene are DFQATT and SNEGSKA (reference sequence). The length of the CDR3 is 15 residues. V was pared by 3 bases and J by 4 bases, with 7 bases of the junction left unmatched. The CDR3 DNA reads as TGCAGTGCTAGGCTAGCCGGGACAGGGAATCAGCCCCAGCATTTT. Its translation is CSARLAGTGNQPQHF.

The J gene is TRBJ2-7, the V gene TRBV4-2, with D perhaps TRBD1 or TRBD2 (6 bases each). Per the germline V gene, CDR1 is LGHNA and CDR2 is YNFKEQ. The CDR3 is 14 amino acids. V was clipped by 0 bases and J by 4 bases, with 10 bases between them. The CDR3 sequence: CASSQEGGSYEQYF. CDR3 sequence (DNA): TGTGCCAGCAGCCAAGAAGGGGGGTCTTACGAGCAGTACTTC.

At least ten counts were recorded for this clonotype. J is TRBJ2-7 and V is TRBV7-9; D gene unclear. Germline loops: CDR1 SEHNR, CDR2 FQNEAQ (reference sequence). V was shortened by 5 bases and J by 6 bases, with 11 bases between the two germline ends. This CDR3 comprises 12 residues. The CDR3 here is CASSPPLSEQYF. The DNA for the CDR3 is TGTGCCAGCAGCCCACCATTGAGCGAGCAGTACTTC.

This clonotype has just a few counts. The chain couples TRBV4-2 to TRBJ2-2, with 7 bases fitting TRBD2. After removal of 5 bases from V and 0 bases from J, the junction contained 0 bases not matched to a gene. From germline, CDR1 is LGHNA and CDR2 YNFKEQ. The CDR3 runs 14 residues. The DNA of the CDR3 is TGTGCCAGCAGCGGGAGGGCGAACACCGGGGAGCTGTTTTTT. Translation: CASSGRANTGELFF.

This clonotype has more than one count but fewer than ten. The DNA of the CDR3 is TGTGCCAGTAGTCCCGGGACAGGGGTGCACACTGAAGCTTTCTTT. Encoded protein: CASSPGTGVHTEAFF. This chain joins TRBV19 and TRBJ1-1; 10 bases are shared with TRBD1. The junction had 6 bases not matched to a gene; V was cut back by 5 bases and J by 3 bases. The CDR3 is made up of 15 amino acids. CDR1 and CDR2 (germline): LNHDA, SQIVND (reference sequence).

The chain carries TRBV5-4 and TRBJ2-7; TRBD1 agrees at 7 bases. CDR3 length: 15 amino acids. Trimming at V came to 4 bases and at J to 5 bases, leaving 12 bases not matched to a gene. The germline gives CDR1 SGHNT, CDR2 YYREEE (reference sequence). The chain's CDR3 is CASSIDRAPGNEQYF. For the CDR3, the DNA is TGTGCCAGCAGCATAGACAGGGCTCCAGGGAACGAGCAGTACTTC.

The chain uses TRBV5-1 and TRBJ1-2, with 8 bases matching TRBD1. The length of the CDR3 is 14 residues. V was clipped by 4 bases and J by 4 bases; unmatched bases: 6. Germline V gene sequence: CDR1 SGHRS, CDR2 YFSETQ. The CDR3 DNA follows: TGCGCCAGCAGCGGAGGACAGGGCGGCTATGGCTACACCTTC. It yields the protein CASSGGQGGYGYTF.

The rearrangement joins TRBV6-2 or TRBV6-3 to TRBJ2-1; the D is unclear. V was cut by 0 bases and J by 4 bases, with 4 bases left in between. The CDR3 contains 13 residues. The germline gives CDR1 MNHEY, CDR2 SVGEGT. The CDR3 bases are TGTGCCAGCAGTTACTCGACATACAATGAGCAGTTCTTC. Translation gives CASSYSTYNEQFF.

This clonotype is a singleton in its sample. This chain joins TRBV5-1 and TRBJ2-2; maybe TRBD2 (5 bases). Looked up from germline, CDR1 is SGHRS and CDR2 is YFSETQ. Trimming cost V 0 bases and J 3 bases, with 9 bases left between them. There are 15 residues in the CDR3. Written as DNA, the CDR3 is TGCGCCAGCAGCTTGGTTACGGACTACACCGGGGAGCTGTTTTTT. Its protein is CASSLVTDYTGELFF.

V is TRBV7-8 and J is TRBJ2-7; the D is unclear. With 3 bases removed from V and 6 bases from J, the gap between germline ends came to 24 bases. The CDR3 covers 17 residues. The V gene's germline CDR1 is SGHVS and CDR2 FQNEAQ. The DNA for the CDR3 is TGTGCCAGCAGCTTTCGTTTTGTGGCTCGCAGGTCGGGCGAGCAGTACTTC. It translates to CASSFRFVARRSGEQYF.

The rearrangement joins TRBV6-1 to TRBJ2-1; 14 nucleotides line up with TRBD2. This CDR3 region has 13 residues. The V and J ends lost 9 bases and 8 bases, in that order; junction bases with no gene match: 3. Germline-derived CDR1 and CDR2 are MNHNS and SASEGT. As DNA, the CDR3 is TGTGCCAGTCGACTAGCGGGAGGGGATGAGCAGTTCTTC. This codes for CASRLAGGDEQFF.

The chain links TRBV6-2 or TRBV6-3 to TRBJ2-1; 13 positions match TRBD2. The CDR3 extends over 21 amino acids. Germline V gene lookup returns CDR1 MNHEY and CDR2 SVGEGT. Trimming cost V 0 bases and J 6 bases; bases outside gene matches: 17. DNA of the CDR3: TGTGCCAGCAGTTACTCGATAGGACTAGCGGGAGCCGCGGGAGCCCTCAATGAGCAGTTCTTC. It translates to CASSYSIGLAGAAGALNEQFF.

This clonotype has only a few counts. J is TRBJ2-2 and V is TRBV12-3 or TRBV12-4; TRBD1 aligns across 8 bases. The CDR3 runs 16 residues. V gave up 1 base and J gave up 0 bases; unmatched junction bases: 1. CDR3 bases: TGTGCCAGCAGTTTAGGGACAGGGTCGAACACCGGGGAGCTGTTTTTT. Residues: CASSLGTGSNTGELFF.

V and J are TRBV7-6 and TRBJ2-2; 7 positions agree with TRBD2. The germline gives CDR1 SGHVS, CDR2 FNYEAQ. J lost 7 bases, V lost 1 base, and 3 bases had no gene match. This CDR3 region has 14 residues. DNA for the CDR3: TGTGCCAGCAGCTTAGGGACTAGGATCGGGGAGCTGTTTTTT. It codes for CASSLGTRIGELFF.

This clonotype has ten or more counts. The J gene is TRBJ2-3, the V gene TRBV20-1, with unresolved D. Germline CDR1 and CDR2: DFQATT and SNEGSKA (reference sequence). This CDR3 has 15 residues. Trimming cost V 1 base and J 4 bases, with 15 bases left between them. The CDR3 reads CSARGARMVSDTQYF. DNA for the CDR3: TGCAGTGCTAGAGGGGCCCGGATGGTCTCAGATACGCAGTATTTT.

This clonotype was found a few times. The DNA of the CDR3 is TGCAGTGCTAGAGATTTGGAGCGGGACCCTCTCGAGCAGTACTTC. Protein sequence: CSARDLERDPLEQYF. The chain recombines TRBV20-1 with TRBJ2-7, with 7 nucleotides matching TRBD2. Germline-derived CDR1 and CDR2 are DFQATT and SNEGSKA (reference sequence). CDR3 size: 15 residues. V was pared by 0 bases and J by 6 bases, with 11 bases of the junction left unmatched.

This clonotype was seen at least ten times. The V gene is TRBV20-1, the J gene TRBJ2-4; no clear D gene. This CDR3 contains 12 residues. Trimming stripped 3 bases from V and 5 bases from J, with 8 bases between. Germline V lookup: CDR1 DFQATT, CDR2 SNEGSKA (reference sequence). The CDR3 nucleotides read TGCAGTGCTAGCCCAGGAGAAAACATTCAGTACTTC. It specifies CSASPGENIQYF.

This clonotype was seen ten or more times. Written as DNA, the CDR3 is TGTGCCAGCAGCCAAGCAGGGAGTGGAGATACGCAGTATTTT. Amino acid sequence: CASSQAGSGDTQYF. The chain has TRBV4-2 and TRBJ2-3; D possibly uses TRBD1 or TRBD2 (5 bases each). CDR3 size: 14 residues. The ends were cut back, 1 base at V and 5 bases at J, with 10 bases in the middle. The V gene's germline CDR1 is LGHNA and CDR2 YNFKEQ.

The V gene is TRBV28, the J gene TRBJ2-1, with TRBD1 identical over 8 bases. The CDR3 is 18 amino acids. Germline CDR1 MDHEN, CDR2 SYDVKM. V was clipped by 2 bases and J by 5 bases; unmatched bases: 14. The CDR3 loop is CASSLIPQDRVVDNEQFF. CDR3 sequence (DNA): TGTGCCAGCAGTTTAATACCCCAGGACAGGGTGGTGGACAATGAGCAGTTCTTC.

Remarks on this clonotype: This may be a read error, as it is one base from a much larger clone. CDR3 nucleotides: TGTGCCGGCAGTGCCACCTCCCCTCCCCGGGACAAAAACATTCAGTACTTC. Translating gives CAGSATSPPRDKNIQYF. The V and J genes are TRBV2 and TRBJ2-4, with D perhaps matching TRBD2 (5 bases). Germline V gives CDR1 SNHLY, CDR2 FYNNEI. CDR3 size: 17 residues.

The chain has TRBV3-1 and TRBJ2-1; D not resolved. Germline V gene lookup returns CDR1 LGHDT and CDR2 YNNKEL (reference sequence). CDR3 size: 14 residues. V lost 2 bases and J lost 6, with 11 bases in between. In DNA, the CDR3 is TGTGCCAGCAGCCAATCCGCTATCTCCAATGAGCAGTTCTTC. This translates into CASSQSAISNEQFF.

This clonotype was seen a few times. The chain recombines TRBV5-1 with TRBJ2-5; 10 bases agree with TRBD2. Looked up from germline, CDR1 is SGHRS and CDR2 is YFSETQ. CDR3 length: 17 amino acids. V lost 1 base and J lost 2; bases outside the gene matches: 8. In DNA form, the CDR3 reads TGCGCCAGCAGCTTGCGAGCGGGGGGGCCGGGGCAAGAGACCCAGTACTTC. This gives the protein CASSLRAGGPGQETQYF.

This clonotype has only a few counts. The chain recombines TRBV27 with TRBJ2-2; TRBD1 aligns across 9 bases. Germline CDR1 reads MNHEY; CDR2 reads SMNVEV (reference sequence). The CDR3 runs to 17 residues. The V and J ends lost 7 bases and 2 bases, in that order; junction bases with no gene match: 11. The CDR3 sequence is CASTSRRTGVNTGELFF. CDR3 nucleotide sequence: TGTGCCAGCACCTCCCGACGGACAGGGGTAAACACCGGGGAGCTGTTTTTT.

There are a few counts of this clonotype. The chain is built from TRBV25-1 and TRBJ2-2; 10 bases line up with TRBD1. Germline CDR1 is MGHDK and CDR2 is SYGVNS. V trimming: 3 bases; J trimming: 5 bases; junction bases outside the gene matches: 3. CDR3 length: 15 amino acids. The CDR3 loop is CASSDDRGPTGELFF. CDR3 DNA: TGTGCCAGCAGTGACGACAGGGGGCCGACCGGGGAGCTGTTTTTT.